This TCR beta chain was recovered during a study of blood T cell repertoires in COVID-19. For the study at large: The cDNA or gDNA used as material had been derived from T cells, B-cell-depleted T cells, or PBMCs.

Germline V gene lookup returns CDR1 PRHDT and CDR2 FYEKMQ (reference sequence). The CDR3 covers 15 residues. The V gene lost 6 bases and the J gene lost 1 base, with 15 bases spanning the gap. Enrollees, about 18 to 89 years old, lived in approximately 25 US areas. Each participant's cohort was designated according to participant-reported clinical history. All recovered Cohort 3 donors got two negative PCRs, got clearance, or saw symptom resolution. Profiling relied on immunoSEQ multiplex PCR, and the TCRdb table lists in-frame clones only, not all of them. Counted here are roughly 180,000 clones, 83% occurring once; the ten biggest clones make up 4.4%.

This receptor was obtained from a woman in her forties or fifties who had recovered from COVID-19. The sample was PBMCs or T cells enriched from blood (not recorded which). The gene calls are TRBV13 and TRBJ1-1; D gene uncertain. The CDR3 DNA is TGTGCCAGCAGTAATAGTAGGAGCGAGAACACTGAAGCTTTCTTT. It is translated as CASSNSRSENTEAFF.